The rows below give T cell receptor beta chains drawn from one sample of a study of identical twins. TCRdb re-derived calls from the 5' RACE reads in MiXCR, one entry per CDR3 protein. The table shows 500,000 to 600,000 distinct CDR3 sequences, with 20% to 25% occurring only once. These same records also appear under a second study, on T cells expressing NK-cell markers.

The sequenced material came from CD4+ T cells sorted from blood. These receptors originate from a woman younger than 30 in good health. Each CDR3 is given without its conserved first and last residue. Each record gives: J gene, V gene, CDR3 protein.

J gene: TRBJ2-7
V gene: TRBV7-2
CDR3 protein: ASSTQQSPSYEQY

J gene: TRBJ1-1
V gene: TRBV15
CDR3 protein: ATSNHRLGRRTEAF

J gene: TRBJ2-7
V gene: TRBV28
CDR3 protein: ASSPAYRWYEQY

J gene: TRBJ1-4
V gene: TRBV12-3/TRBV12-4
CDR3 protein: ASSPPLEKLF

J gene: TRBJ1-2
V gene: TRBV5-6
CDR3 protein: ASSLTGVYT

J gene: TRBJ1-6
V gene: TRBV20-1
CDR3 protein: SARWRSSYNSPLH

J gene: TRBJ2-2
V gene: TRBV9
CDR3 protein: ASSVVTWGSGGTGELF

J gene: TRBJ2-1
V gene: TRBV12-3/TRBV12-4
CDR3 protein: ASSFWQNSYNEQF

J gene: TRBJ1-1
V gene: TRBV5-1
CDR3 protein: ASSHRDGSNTEAF

J gene: TRBJ2-7
V gene: TRBV29-1
CDR3 protein: SVGPERYEQY

J gene: TRBJ1-1
V gene: TRBV10-3
CDR3 protein: AISEYLNTEAF

J gene: TRBJ1-2
V gene: TRBV12-3/TRBV12-4
CDR3 protein: ASSNRGSSGYT

J gene: TRBJ2-3
V gene: TRBV5-1
CDR3 protein: ASSPRTSHTYFGTQY

J gene: TRBJ2-7
V gene: TRBV7-2
CDR3 protein: ASSLVAVYEQY

J gene: TRBJ1-1
V gene: TRBV6-1
CDR3 protein: ASRERGTTEAF

J gene: TRBJ2-7
V gene: TRBV2
CDR3 protein: AGAWGISYEQY

J gene: TRBJ2-3
V gene: TRBV6-2/TRBV6-3
CDR3 protein: ASSYGYTDTQY

J gene: TRBJ2-7
V gene: TRBV5-1
CDR3 protein: ASSQGTSGSFRN

J gene: TRBJ2-1
V gene: TRBV29-1
CDR3 protein: SVISGGPYNEQF

J gene: TRBJ2-7
V gene: TRBV20-1
CDR3 protein: SASAGAYEQY

J gene: TRBJ2-2
V gene: TRBV29-1
CDR3 protein: SVVRDANTGELF

J gene: TRBJ2-2
V gene: TRBV21-1
CDR3 protein: ASSIEGSLTGELF

J gene: TRBJ2-7
V gene: TRBV15
CDR3 protein: ATSPRTGASEQY

J gene: TRBJ1-2
V gene: TRBV5-1
CDR3 protein: ATTGGAGNYGYT

J gene: TRBJ2-3
V gene: TRBV5-1
CDR3 protein: ASSVDSSAQITQY

J gene: TRBJ2-2
V gene: TRBV18
CDR3 protein: ASSPQPLNTGELF

J gene: TRBJ1-2
V gene: TRBV20-1
CDR3 protein: SARATGTGGGYT

J gene: TRBJ2-1
V gene: TRBV3-1
CDR3 protein: ASSFQGAQEQF

J gene: TRBJ1-2
V gene: TRBV6-5
CDR3 protein: ASSYAGGRGYT

J gene: TRBJ2-1
V gene: TRBV12-3/TRBV12-4
CDR3 protein: ASSLEGRWASGAYANNEQF

J gene: TRBJ2-7
V gene: TRBV6-7
CDR3 protein: ASSSTGQGTYEQY

J gene: TRBJ2-5
V gene: TRBV2
CDR3 protein: ASSEGQGAEETQY

J gene: TRBJ1-2
V gene: TRBV9
CDR3 protein: ASSPGLGQGNYGYT

J gene: TRBJ2-5
V gene: TRBV5-1
CDR3 protein: ATAGTDRETQY

J gene: TRBJ2-2
V gene: TRBV2
CDR3 protein: ASRQDRNTGELF

J gene: TRBJ2-3
V gene: TRBV7-2
CDR3 protein: ASSLRFGPSTDTQY

J gene: TRBJ2-3
V gene: TRBV7-9
CDR3 protein: ASSLGARTDTQY

J gene: TRBJ1-1
V gene: TRBV12-3/TRBV12-4
CDR3 protein: ASRDRDMNTEAF

J gene: TRBJ1-1
V gene: TRBV20-1
CDR3 protein: SALFETVSTTEAF

J gene: TRBJ2-7
V gene: TRBV6-1
CDR3 protein: ASTAGRSYEQY

J gene: TRBJ2-3
V gene: TRBV20-1
CDR3 protein: SLWGQGTDTQY